The sequence of this T cell receptor (beta chain) was determined in a study of blood T cell repertoires in COVID-19. About the research overall: The cDNA or gDNA used as material had been derived from T cells, B-cell-depleted T cells, or PBMCs.

Germline V gene lookup returns CDR1 KGHDR and CDR2 SFDVKD. With 9 bases removed from V and 4 bases from J, the gap between germline ends came to 12 bases. This CDR3 spans 12 amino acids. Original analysis: Amplification of reference gene primers was used by the study to estimate nucleated cell counts. Clones were sequenced by immunoSEQ multiplex PCR, and TCRdb holds only the in-frame ones, with some missing. V and J calls and clone size come straight from that table; D and trimming were deduced from the DNA. The sample yields 240,000 or so clones, over 65% seen once. The V and J genes are TRBV24-1 and TRBJ2-7; TRBD1 is a possible D gene (7 bases). Sequenced input: peripheral blood. The sequence was collected from a woman at least 80 years old with acute or convalescent COVID-19. DNA for the CDR3: TGTGCCACCCAGACAGGGACTTACGAGCAGTACTTC. Encoded protein: CATQTGTYEQYF.